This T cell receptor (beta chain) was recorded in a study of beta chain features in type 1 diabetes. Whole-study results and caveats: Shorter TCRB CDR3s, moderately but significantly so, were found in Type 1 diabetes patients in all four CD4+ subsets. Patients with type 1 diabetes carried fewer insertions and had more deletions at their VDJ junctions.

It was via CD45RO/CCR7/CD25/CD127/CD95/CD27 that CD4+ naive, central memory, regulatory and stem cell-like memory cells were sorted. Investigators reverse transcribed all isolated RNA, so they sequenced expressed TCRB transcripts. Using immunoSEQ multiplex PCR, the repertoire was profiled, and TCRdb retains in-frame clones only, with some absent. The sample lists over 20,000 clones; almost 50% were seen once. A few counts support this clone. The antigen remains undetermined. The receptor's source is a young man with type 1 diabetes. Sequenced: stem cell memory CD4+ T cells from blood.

Here the CDR3 DNA reads TGTGCCAGCAGCTCCGGGATCTTAGACAATGAGCAGTTCTTC. Its protein product is CASSSGILDNEQFF. The V call is TRBV11-2, the J call TRBJ2-1; D perhaps matches TRBD2 (5 bases). Germline values: CDR1 SGHAT, CDR2 FQNNGV. The CDR3 extends over 14 amino acids. V shed 4 bases and J shed 5 bases, with 12 bases lying between them.